The sample holds a few counts of the clone carrying this TCR beta chain. The sample belongs to a study of T cells in Graves' hyperthyroidism and ophthalmopathy. Germline CDR1 and CDR2: SGHDT and YYEEEE. Deletions cut 3 bases from V and 7 bases from J, with 17 bases between. The CDR3 length is 14 residues. RNA transcripts yielded amplified TCR beta CDR3 regions. Researchers ran a first-round RT-PCR on the TCR CDR3 using the HTBI primer set. TCRdb reprocessed the multiplex PCR reads with MiXCR, giving one entry per CDR3 protein. The sample lists about 640,000 distinct CDR3 sequences, around 21% occurring once.

The sequenced sample consisted of blood. The source is a man aged 25-45 years with Graves' ophthalmopathy. J is TRBJ2-7 and V is TRBV5-6; maybe TRBD2 (5 bases). The CDR3 sequence is CASSSRAIGLEQYF. The CDR3 DNA sequence: TGTGCCAGCAGCTCGCGGGCGATAGGCTTGGAGCAGTACTTC.